This TCR beta chain originates from a study of blood T cell repertoires in COVID-19 (dated by TCRdb to about 2020). With respect to the entire study: Samples from collaborators originated in the United States, Italy and Spain and spanned both the acute and convalescent phases of COVID-19. The prospective study material was composed of cDNA or gDNA derived from T cells, B-cell-depleted T cells, or PBMCs. Deeply sampled blood TCRbeta repertoires from subjects exposed to, actively infected with, or recovered from COVID-19 were included in the dataset. A freely available public database, intended as a resource for researchers studying the immune response to SARS-CoV-2, is where the repertoires were released. The samples were drawn from the first 160 participants of the ongoing ImmuneRACE study and from about 1,200 subjects provided by 6 global collaborators. Nearly every sample came with metadata listing a de-identified subject ID, COVID-19 status, age in years and sex. Where available, HLA class I and class II types were obtained from metadata supplied by the sample provider rather than from assay-based typing.

General findings and caveats noted by the study authors: How much clinical and demographic metadata was included differed by source and by participant, and the metadata was provided uncurated.

The CDR3 runs 16 residues from the cysteine to the phenylalanine. Solely the CDR3 DNA is kept, with 48 bases framed from the first base. CDR1 SGHNT and CDR2 YENEEA are derived from the germline V gene. Trimming at the junction amounts to 1 base on V and 2 bases on J, and the germline ends lie 15 bases apart. The immunoSEQ Assay, a bias-controlled multiplex PCR, was used to amplify TCRbeta CDR3 regions from genomic DNA. In the original analysis: Within the assay, amplification of reference gene primers was used to estimate how many nucleated cells each sample contained. To quantify the absolute abundance of each unique TCRbeta CDR3 rearrangement, sequence reads were collapsed and filtered. For each sample, productive Simpson clonality was calculated as the square root of Simpson's diversity index over productive rearrangements. Drawn from immuneACCESS, this table holds only the in-frame rearrangements with V and J called that TCRdb kept. Clones are partly lost; checked studies trace under half to an unresolved V gene and leave the rest unexplained. The DNA gave D and trimming, while V, J and clone size come from that table. This sample holds hundreds of thousands of clones; 86% were observed only once. Roughly 2% of the sample comes from the top ten.

On this clone: The specificity of this receptor is unknown. Per-base qualities were not stored, and no clone one base away is much larger.

Participants in the prospective study were aged about 18 to 95 years, lived in some 24 United States geographic areas, and enrolled through a virtual design. In the prospective study, cohorts were assigned on the basis of participant-reported clinical history obtained from a screening survey and a study questionnaire. For ImmuneRACE Cohort 3, a participant was defined as recovered based on two consecutive negative NP/OP PCR tests, clearance by a healthcare professional, or resolution of symptoms. In the prospective study, mobile phlebotomists collected whole blood, serum and a nasopharyngeal or oropharyngeal swab from each participant. Participants in the prospective study had the option to provide additional blood draws and questionnaires over a roughly 2-month period. Prospective study blood samples were shipped either frozen or at room temperature before DNA extraction.

This chain joins TRBV11-3 to TRBJ2-7; TRBD1 could be the D gene, as 6 bases match. The clonotype comes from a woman aged 50 to 65 who had recovered from COVID-19. The sample was PBMCs or T cells enriched from blood (not recorded which). The sequence in DNA is TGTGCCAGCAGCTTAGGGGGGCCCCGGCGGCCCTACGAGCAGTACTTC. This translates into CASSLGGPRRPYEQYF.